These T cell receptor beta chains were read from a single sample in a study of CD8 T cells in Susac syndrome. Via MiXCR, TCRdb re-called the immunoSEQ multiplex PCR reads, giving one row per CDR3 protein. The sample yields under 350,000 distinct CDR3 sequences, 92% seen once. Sequences were obtained from CD4+ T cells from PBMCs. The receptor set was obtained from a human donor with multiple sclerosis. Each CDR3 is given with its conserved first and last residue. The D gene is left open where the match is weak. Expanded clones get a size class; other rows say once, few or many, or leave the size out.

clone_size,j_call,d_call,v_call,cdr3_nt,cdr3_aa
-,TRBJ1-5,TRBD1,TRBV5-1,TGCGCCAGCAGCTCCGGACAGGGGGAACAGCCCCAGCATTTT,CASSSGQGEQPQHF
-,TRBJ2-5,TRBD2,TRBV9,TGTGCCAGCAGCCCGGGGACTAGCACCCAGACCCAGTACTTC,CASSPGTSTQTQYF
-,TRBJ2-1,TRBD2,TRBV30,TGTGCCTGGAGTATGCGACTAGCCTGGATTGCTACGGAGAATGAGCAGTTCTTC,CAWSMRLAWIATENEQFF
-,TRBJ1-2,TRBD1,TRBV20-1,TGCAGTGCTAGAAGGGGGCAGGGGGAAGGCTACACCTTC,CSARRGQGEGYTF
-,TRBJ2-1,TRBD2,TRBV11-3,TGTGCCAGCAGCTTAGAGTTGGCGGGAGTTCAGGAGCAGTTCTTC,CASSLELAGVQEQFF
-,TRBJ2-7,TRBD2,TRBV2,TGTGCCAGCAGTGAAGCGGTACTAGCGGGGGGCTACGAGCAGTACTTC,CASSEAVLAGGYEQYF
-,TRBJ2-2,-,TRBV18,TGTGCCAGCTCACCTACAAGTATGAGGGCCGGGGAGCTGTTTTTT,CASSPTSMRAGELFF
-,TRBJ2-5,-,TRBV7-9,TGTGCCAGCAGCTTATGGGGGACTGGTCAAGAGACCCAGTACTTC,CASSLWGTGQETQYF
-,TRBJ2-7,-,TRBV12-3/TRBV12-4,TGTGCCAGCAGTTTCGGGTCCAGGTGGAACGAGCAGTACTTC,CASSFGSRWNEQYF
few,TRBJ2-7,TRBD1,TRBV29-1,TGCAGCGTCACAGGGGGCTACGAGCAGTACTTC,CSVTGGYEQYF
-,TRBJ1-3,-,TRBV19,TGTGCCAGTACCCTACAGACGGGAAACACCATATATTTT,CASTLQTGNTIYF
once,TRBJ2-1,-,TRBV5-4,TGTGCCAGCAGCTTGGCCAGACAGTTCTTC,CASSLARQFF
-,TRBJ2-7,-,TRBV20-1,TGCAGTGCTAGAGCGGATGGCGACGAGCAGTACTTC,CSARADGDEQYF
-,TRBJ2-3,-,TRBV12-3/TRBV12-4,TGTGCCAGCAGGAGGGACATCACAGATACGCAGTATTTT,CASRRDITDTQYF
-,TRBJ2-1,TRBD1,TRBV18,TGTGCCAGCTCACCGCAGGACAGGGAGCAGTTCTTC,CASSPQDREQFF
-,TRBJ1-2,TRBD1,TRBV12-3/TRBV12-4,TGTGCCAGCAGTAGACAGGGAGGCATATATGGCTACACCTTC,CASSRQGGIYGYTF
-,TRBJ2-1,-,TRBV7-2,TGTGCCAGCAGCCGGCGTTCGAGGGTTCTAAATGAGCAGTTCTTC,CASSRRSRVLNEQFF
-,TRBJ2-1,-,TRBV6-2/TRBV6-3,TGTGCCAGCAGTTACTCCCATCTAGGGGCGGGACGAGGTGATGAGCAGTTCTTC,CASSYSHLGAGRGDEQFF
-,TRBJ2-5,-,TRBV7-9,TGTGCCAGCCAAAACGCGGCAGGGTGGACCCAGTACTTC,CASQNAAGWTQYF
once,TRBJ1-2,-,TRBV7-8,TGTGCCAGCAGCTTAAACGTACAAGGGGTTAACTATGGCTACACCTTC,CASSLNVQGVNYGYTF
-,TRBJ1-2,-,TRBV7-3,TGTGCCAGCAGCTTCACAGAGGAAGTAGTGTATGGCTACACCTTC,CASSFTEEVVYGYTF
-,TRBJ2-1,-,TRBV11-2,TGTGCCAGCAGCTCCCGAAGACAGGGAGGAGGTATGGGCCCCTACAATGAGCAGTTCTTC,CASSSRRQGGGMGPYNEQFF
-,TRBJ1-4,TRBD1,TRBV7-8,TGTGCCAGCAGCCCCCGACAGGGAGTGAGAAAACTGTTTTTT,CASSPRQGVRKLFF
-,TRBJ2-1,TRBD2,TRBV30,TGTGCCCTGACCGAAAGCGGGGGAAGGAATGAGCAGTTCTTC,CALTESGGRNEQFF
-,TRBJ1-6,-,TRBV11-3,TGTGCCAGCAGCCATGGGACGGATCATTCACCCCTCCACTTT,CASSHGTDHSPLHF
-,TRBJ1-5,-,TRBV10-1,TGCGCCAGCAGTGATCGTCTGGATCAGCCCCAGCATTTT,CASSDRLDQPQHF
-,TRBJ1-1,-,TRBV29-1,TGCAGCGTCTCAGGGGCAGGGAACACTGAAGCTTTCTTT,CSVSGAGNTEAFF
-,TRBJ2-5,TRBD1,TRBV7-9,TGTGCCAGCAGCCCCTCCTTCTACCGGACAGGGTTGCGAGAGACCCAGTACTTC,CASSPSFYRTGLRETQYF